This TCR beta chain is drawn from a study of blood T cell repertoires in COVID-19. Sequencing was performed with immunoSEQ multiplex PCR; in TCRdb, only in-frame clones are kept and a portion is missing. The profile shows about 210,000 clones, 75% to 85% of them singletons. The CDR3 sequence is 12 residues long. The germline gives CDR1 KGHSH, CDR2 LQKENI. V shed 3 bases and J shed 6 bases, with 9 bases lying between them. Sequencing used peripheral blood. This clonotype was sampled from a woman aged 70-85 years with COVID-19, enrolled during active disease. The gene calls are TRBV18 and TRBJ2-7, with D possibly matching TRBD2 (6 bases). Written as DNA, the CDR3 is TGTGCCAGCTCACCCGGAGGGGCCGAGCAGTACTTC. Its translation is CASSPGGAEQYF.